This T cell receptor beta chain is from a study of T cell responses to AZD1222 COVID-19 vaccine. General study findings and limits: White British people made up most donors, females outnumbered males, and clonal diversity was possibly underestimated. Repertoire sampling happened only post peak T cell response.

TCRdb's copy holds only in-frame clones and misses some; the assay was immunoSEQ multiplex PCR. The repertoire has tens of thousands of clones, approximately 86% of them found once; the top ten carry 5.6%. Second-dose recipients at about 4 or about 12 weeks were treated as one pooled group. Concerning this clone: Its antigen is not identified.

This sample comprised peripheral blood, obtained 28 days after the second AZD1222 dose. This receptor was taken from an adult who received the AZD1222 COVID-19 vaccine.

CDR3 sequence reads: CASSRPGTDTQYF. The CDR3, as DNA: TGTGCCAGCAGCCGCCCAGGCACAGATACGCAGTATTTT. This rearrangement joins TRBV3-1 (or the pseudogene TRBV3-2) to TRBJ2-3; unclear D gene. Germline loops: CDR1 LGHDT, CDR2 YNNKEL (reference sequence). Trimming pared 4 bases from V and 1 base from J, leaving 6 bases between. The CDR3 has 13 residues.